Shown below are 19 T cell receptor beta chains from a single sample sequenced in a study of CD8 T cells in Susac syndrome. An amount of RNA that ranged from roughly 0.45 to 1 ug was reverse transcribed with random hexamers. TCRdb itself ran the immunoSEQ multiplex PCR reads through MiXCR, one entry per CDR3 protein. Here the sample spans 95,000 to 150,000 distinct CDR3 sequences, 85% to 95% being singletons. Sequenced material: CD8+ T cells from PBMCs. The origin of the receptors is a human donor with Susac syndrome.

The rearrangement joins TRBV20-1 to TRBJ2-7, with a possible D match to TRBD2 (6 bases). Trimming cost V 4 bases and J 3 bases, with 19 bases left between them. The germline gives CDR1 DFQATT, CDR2 SNEGSKA (reference sequence). The CDR3 contains 15 residues. Here the CDR3 reads CSANGGRVALYEQYF. CDR3 nucleotide sequence: TGCAGTGCTAACGGGGGAAGGGTTGCCCTCTACGAGCAGTACTTC.

The chain recombines TRBV2 with TRBJ2-1; a weak D match, TRBD2 (6 bases). Germline loops: CDR1 SNHLY, CDR2 FYNNEI. V was clipped by 3 bases and J by 0 bases, with 12 bases between them. CDR3 length equals 16 residues. In DNA, the CDR3 is TGTGCCAGCAGTGATGGGGGAGGCGGCTCCTACAATGAGCAGTTCTTC. It is translated as CASSDGGGGSYNEQFF.

The V call is TRBV25-1, the J call TRBJ1-2, with D possibly being TRBD1 (6 bases). CDR1 and CDR2 from the germline V gene are MGHDK and SYGVNS. The V gene lost 4 bases and the J gene lost 8 bases, with 11 bases spanning the gap. The CDR3 loop spans 12 amino acids. CDR3 in amino acids: CASSGKGGGYTF. The DNA of the CDR3 is TGTGCCAGCAGTGGGAAGGGGGGAGGCTACACCTTC.

This rearrangement joins TRBV7-8 to TRBJ2-1, with TRBD2 as a possible D gene (6 bases). Trimming removed 5 bases at V and 8 bases at J, with 13 bases between. Looked up from germline, CDR1 is SGHVS and CDR2 is FQNEAQ. The CDR3 is made up of 13 amino acids. CDR3 amino acids: CASSLSWGDEQFF. The CDR3 DNA is TGTGCCAGCAGCCTATCGTGGGGGGATGAGCAGTTCTTC. Full variable domain (missing parts from reference TRBV7-8 and TRBJ2-1): GAGVSQSPRYKVAKRGQDVALRCDPISGHVSLFWYQQALGQGPEFLTYFQNEAQLDKSGLPSDRFFAERPEGSVSTLKIQRTQQEDSAVYLCASSLSWGDEQFFGPGTRLTVL.

The chain employs TRBV6-5 and TRBJ1-2; 12 bases line up with TRBD1. CDR3 length: 14 amino acids. Per the germline V gene, CDR1 is MNHEY and CDR2 is SVGAGI. The J segment lost 8 bases and the V segment lost 0 bases, leaving 1 base of the junction unmatched. In DNA, the CDR3 is TGTGCCAGCAGTTACTCGGGGACAGGGGGCGGCTACACCTTC. Translation gives CASSYSGTGGGYTF.

The CDR3 DNA reads as TGTGCCAGCAGCCCAAGTGTTGGCCTAAATGAGCAGTTCTTC. Translating gives CASSPSVGLNEQFF. The chain joins TRBV7-6 to TRBJ2-1; the D is unclear. Germline loops: CDR1 SGHVS, CDR2 FNYEAQ. With 5 bases removed from V and 7 bases from J, the gap between germline ends came to 15 bases. This CDR3 has 14 residues.

The rearrangement joins TRBV5-1 to TRBJ2-3, with 7 bases fitting TRBD1. Germline lookup yields CDR1 SGHRS and CDR2 YFSETQ. The CDR3 consists of 15 residues. Trimming at V came to 4 bases and at J to 2 bases, leaving 7 bases not matched to a gene. Here the CDR3 DNA reads TGCGCCAGCAGCCTCCGGGACAGCGACACAGATACGCAGTATTTT. The encoded protein is CASSLRDSDTDTQYF.

The chain combines TRBV2 with TRBJ1-2; 8 bases map to TRBD1. The V gene end was trimmed by 3 bases and the J gene end by 8 bases; junction bases not matched to a gene: 8. Germline V lookup: CDR1 SNHLY, CDR2 FYNNEI. There are 14 residues in the CDR3. DNA for the CDR3: TGTGCCAGCAGTGAGGGGACAGGTGATAGGGGCTACACCTTC. The encoded protein is CASSEGTGDRGYTF.

The chain is built from TRBV9 and TRBJ2-7, with 8 bases aligning to TRBD1. The junction had 7 bases not matched to a gene; V was cut back by 1 base and J by 1 base. Germline V gene data show CDR1 as SGDLS and CDR2 as YYNGEE. CDR3 length: 16 amino acids. The CDR3 sequence: CASSVFSDRGSYEQYF. The DNA of the CDR3 is TGTGCCAGCAGCGTATTCAGTGACAGGGGATCCTACGAGCAGTACTTC. The complete variable domain, with remaining parts taken from reference TRBV9 and TRBJ2-7, reads DSGVTQTPKHLITATGQRVTLRCSPRSGDLSVYWYQQSLDQGLQFLIQYYNGEERAKGNILERFSAQQFPDLHSELNLSSLELGDSALYFCASSVFSDRGSYEQYFGPGTRLTVT.

The chain uses TRBV13 and TRBJ2-7; 12 bases match TRBD2. Germline V gene sequence: CDR1 PRHDT, CDR2 FYEKMQ (reference sequence). The CDR3 totals 17 residues. Germline trimming cut 5 bases from V and 2 bases from J; bases unmatched to any gene: 10. CDR3 in DNA: TGTGCCAGCAGCCAAGGTACTAGCGGGGGGTCCGCCTACGAGCAGTACTTC. Translating it yields CASSQGTSGGSAYEQYF.

The chain recombines TRBV15 with TRBJ2-7; TRBD2 might be the D (5 bases). This CDR3 comprises 15 residues. The V gene's germline CDR1 is LNHNV and CDR2 YYDKDF (reference sequence). Deletions cut 0 bases from V and 4 bases from J, with 13 bases between. As DNA, the CDR3 is TGTGCCACCAGCAGAGAATCAGCCTGGAGGTACGAGCAGTACTTC. This gives the protein CATSRESAWRYEQYF.

This chain connects TRBV6-2 or TRBV6-3 to TRBJ2-1, with 10 bases lining up with TRBD2. CDR1 is MNHEY, CDR2 SVGEGT, per germline. The CDR3 loop spans 15 amino acids. J gave up 6 bases and V 3 bases, and 5 bases lay outside the gene matches. CDR3 region: CASSYLSGGINEQFF. CDR3 in DNA: TGTGCCAGCAGTTATCTTAGCGGGGGGATCAATGAGCAGTTCTTC.

The V gene is TRBV27, the J gene TRBJ2-3; unclear D gene. Trimming took off 6 bases at V and 6 bases at J, with 10 bases between the two ends. This CDR3 has 12 amino acids. Germline lookup yields CDR1 MNHEY and CDR2 SMNVEV (reference sequence). Here the CDR3 DNA reads TGTGCCAGCAGCCAGTTGCAGGATACGCAGTATTTT. Its translation is CASSQLQDTQYF.

The rearrangement joins TRBV27 to TRBJ2-7; D remains ambiguous. Germline V gene data show CDR1 as MNHEY and CDR2 as SMNVEV (reference sequence). Trimming pared 3 bases from V and 0 bases from J, leaving 3 bases between. There are 12 residues in the CDR3. CDR3 DNA: TGTGCCAGCAGTTTCTCCTCCTACGAGCAGTACTTC. It is translated as CASSFSSYEQYF.

The chain uses TRBV4-3 and TRBJ2-1; tentatively, D is TRBD2 (6 bases). V lost 1 base and J lost 6, with 16 bases in between. CDR3 length: 16 amino acids. Germline CDR1 and CDR2: LGHNA and YSLEER. CDR3 amino acids: CASSQGGGYGINEQFF. CDR3 bases: TGCGCCAGCAGCCAAGGGGGAGGATATGGGATCAATGAGCAGTTCTTC.

J is TRBJ1-1 and V is TRBV5-1, with TRBD1 matching 10 bases. The V and J ends lost 0 bases and 6 bases, in that order; junction bases with no gene match: 2. Germline CDR1 SGHRS, CDR2 YFSETQ. The CDR3 covers 14 residues. CDR3 loop: CASSLEGQGPEAFF. CDR3 DNA sequence: TGCGCCAGCAGCTTGGAGGGACAGGGGCCTGAAGCTTTCTTT.

The V and J genes are TRBV12-3 or TRBV12-4 and TRBJ2-1, with D possibly TRBD2 on 5 matching bases. V lost 8 bases to trimming and J lost 2 bases, with 13 bases between them. The CDR3 loop spans 14 amino acids. CDR3: CASLEGSAYNEQFF. The CDR3 DNA reads as TGTGCCAGCCTAGAAGGGAGCGCCTACAATGAGCAGTTCTTC.

The V call is TRBV7-9, the J call TRBJ1-1; D is undetermined. The CDR3 has 14 residues. In germline, CDR1 is SEHNR, CDR2 FQNEAQ (reference sequence). V was pared by 5 bases and J by 1 base, with 11 bases between. The CDR3 coding sequence is TGTGCCAGCAGCCGTTCGGTGAGGAACACTGAAGCTTTCTTT. Protein sequence: CASSRSVRNTEAFF.

J is TRBJ2-1 and V is TRBV9; 13 positions match TRBD2. V was clipped by 3 bases and J by 10 bases; unmatched bases: 7. Germline V gene lookup returns CDR1 SGDLS and CDR2 YYNGEE. There are 15 residues in the CDR3. The CDR3 is CASSATSGGGGEQFF. The CDR3 nucleotides are TGTGCCAGCAGCGCTACTAGCGGGGGGGGAGGGGAGCAGTTCTTC.